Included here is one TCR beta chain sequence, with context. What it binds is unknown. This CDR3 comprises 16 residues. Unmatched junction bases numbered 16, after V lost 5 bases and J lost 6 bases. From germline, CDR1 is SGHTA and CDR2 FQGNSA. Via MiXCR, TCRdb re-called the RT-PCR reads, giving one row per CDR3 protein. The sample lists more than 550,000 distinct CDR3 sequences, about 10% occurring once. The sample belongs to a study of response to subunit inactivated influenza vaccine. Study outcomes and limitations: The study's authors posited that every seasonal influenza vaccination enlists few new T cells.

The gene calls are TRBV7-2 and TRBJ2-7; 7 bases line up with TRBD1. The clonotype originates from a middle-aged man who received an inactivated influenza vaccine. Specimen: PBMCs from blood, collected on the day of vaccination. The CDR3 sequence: CASSLKGAPLPIEQYF. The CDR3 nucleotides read TGTGCCAGCAGCCTGAAGGGGGCCCCGCTACCAATCGAGCAGTACTTC.